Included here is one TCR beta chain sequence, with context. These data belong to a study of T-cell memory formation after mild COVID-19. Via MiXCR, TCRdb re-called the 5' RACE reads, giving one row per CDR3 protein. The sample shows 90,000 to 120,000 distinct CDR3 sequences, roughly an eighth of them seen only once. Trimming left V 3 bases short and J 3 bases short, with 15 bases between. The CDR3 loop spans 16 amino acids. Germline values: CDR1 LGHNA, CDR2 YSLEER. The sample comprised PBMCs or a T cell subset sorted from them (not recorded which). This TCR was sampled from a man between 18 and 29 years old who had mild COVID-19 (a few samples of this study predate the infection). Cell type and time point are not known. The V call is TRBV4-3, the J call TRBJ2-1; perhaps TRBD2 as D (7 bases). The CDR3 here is CASSHAAGAFYNEQFF. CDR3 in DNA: TGCGCCAGCAGCCACGCGGCGGGGGCCTTCTACAATGAGCAGTTCTTC.